The sequence of this T cell receptor beta chain was determined in a study of cytomegalovirus exposure and HLA in healthy donors. The wider study: Researchers found that just over 80% of over 350 genotyped donors fell within the Caucasian-associated ancestry cluster.

With 60 Vbeta and 13 Jbeta primers, the PCR was carried out. Repertoires were generated with immunoSEQ multiplex PCR, while TCRdb's copy carries only in-frame clones and drops some. This sample carries 100,000 to 150,000 clones, 74% of them seen once, and the ten largest clones take less than 5%. This sequence originates from a woman between 45 and 65 years old in good health and CMV-seropositive. Sequences were obtained from PBMCs.

CDR3 DNA sequence: TGTGCCAGCAGCTACATCGCACAGGGATTGAACACTGAAGCTTTCTTT. Its protein is CASSYIAQGLNTEAFF. This chain connects TRBV6-5 to TRBJ1-1, with D possibly being TRBD1 (6 bases). Germline CDR1 is MNHEY and CDR2 is SVGAGI. This CDR3 is built from 16 residues. The V and J ends lost 6 bases and 0 bases respectively, with 17 bases between them.